The clone carrying this T cell receptor beta chain was observed many times. Antigen: not known. V lost 2 bases and J 11 bases, leaving 7 bases between the germline ends. Germline CDR1 reads MNHEY; CDR2 reads SVGEGT. This CDR3 is 11 amino acids long. This specimen comes from a study of CD8 T cells in ankylosing spondylitis. The study, taken as a whole, reports: What seemed typical of ankylosing spondylitis blood was a TCR beta motif built from roughly eight highly homologous variants.

TCRdb independently ran MiXCR on the 5' RACE reads; one entry per CDR3 protein. This sample carries around 230,000 distinct CDR3 sequences, approximately 9% of them seen once, and the ten largest clones take about 6.5%. The TCR was taken from a male donor with ankylosing spondylitis or in good health (not recorded which). The sample taken for sequencing was blood, either unsorted or a sorted T cell fraction (not recorded which). This chain connects TRBV6-2 or TRBV6-3 to TRBJ1-5; D call uncertain. The CDR3 sequence is CASSYGWAQHF. Here the CDR3 DNA reads TGTGCCAGCAGTTACGGGTGGGCCCAGCATTTT.